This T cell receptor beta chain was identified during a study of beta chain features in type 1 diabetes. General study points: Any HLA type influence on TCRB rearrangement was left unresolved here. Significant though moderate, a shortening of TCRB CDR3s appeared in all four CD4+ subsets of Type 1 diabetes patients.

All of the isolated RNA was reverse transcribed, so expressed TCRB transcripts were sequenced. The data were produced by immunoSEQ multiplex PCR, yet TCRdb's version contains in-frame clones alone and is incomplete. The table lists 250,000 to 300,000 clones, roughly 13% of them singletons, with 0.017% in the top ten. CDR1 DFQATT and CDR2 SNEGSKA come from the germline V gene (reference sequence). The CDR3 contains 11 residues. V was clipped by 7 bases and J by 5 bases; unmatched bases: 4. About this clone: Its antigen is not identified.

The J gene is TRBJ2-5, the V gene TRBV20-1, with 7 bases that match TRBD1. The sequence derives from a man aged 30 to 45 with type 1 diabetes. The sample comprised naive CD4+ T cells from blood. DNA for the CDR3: TGCAGTGGCAGGGGGTTGGAGACCCAGTACTTC. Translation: CSGRGLETQYF.